This T cell receptor (beta chain) emerged from a study of response to subunit inactivated influenza vaccine. TCRdb processed the RT-PCR reads anew with MiXCR; each CDR3 protein has one entry. This table holds roughly 670,000 distinct CDR3 sequences, less than 15% found once. Study-wide findings and caveats: Only a handful of new T cells, the authors suggested, are recruited with each seasonal influenza vaccination.

This clonotype was counted between two and nine times. Its specificity is not known. This clonotype was sampled from a man in his forties or fifties who received an inactivated influenza vaccine. Sequenced here: PBMCs from blood, sampled less than 15 days before vaccination.

The CDR3 DNA is TGCGCCAGCAGCTCCATACAGGGGGCGAATTCACCCCTCCACTTT. Its translation: CASSSIQGANSPLHF. The chain employs TRBV5-1 and TRBJ1-6, with 9 positions matching TRBD1. CDR3 length: 15 residues. Germline assignment: CDR1 SGHRS and CDR2 YFSETQ. J lost 7 bases, V lost 3 bases, and 5 bases had no gene match.